This TCR beta chain was captured in a study of CD8 T cells in Susac syndrome. TCR beta sequencing covered blood CD8+ and CD4+ T cells. Bulk CD8+ and CD4+ cells came from magnetic negative isolation; CD8+ TEMRA by FACS. CDR3 length: 15 residues. V trimming: 9 bases; J trimming: 5 bases; junction bases outside the gene matches: 10. CDR1 SGHDT and CDR2 YYEEEE come from the germline V gene. It was with random hexamers that about 0.45 to 1 ug RNA was reverse transcribed. It was immunoSEQ multiplex PCR that amplified TCR beta CDR3 across 54 Vbeta and 13 Jbeta. TCRdb re-derived calls from the immunoSEQ multiplex PCR reads in MiXCR, one entry per CDR3 protein. The table has more than 150,000 distinct CDR3 sequences, 92% seen once.

The chain carries TRBV5-6 and TRBJ2-1; 11 bases match TRBD2. The sample taken for sequencing was CD4+ T cells from PBMCs. The receptor was derived from a human donor in good health. The CDR3 protein is CATLDGTSGHNEQFF. The DNA of the CDR3 is TGTGCCACCCTCGATGGGACTAGCGGTCACAATGAGCAGTTCTTC. Supplemented by reference TRBV5-6 and TRBJ2-1, the full variable domain reads DAGVTQSPTHLIKTRGQQVTLRCSPKSGHDTVSWYQQALGQGPQFIFQYYEEEERQRGNFPDRFSGHQFPNYSSELNVNALLLGDSALYLCATLDGTSGHNEQFFGPGTRLTVL.